The 31 T cell receptor beta chains below all came from one sample that was sequenced in a study of T cells in Graves' hyperthyroidism and ophthalmopathy. Amplified TCR beta CDR3 regions came from RNA transcripts. The HTBI primer set was used in a first-round RT-PCR of the TCR CDR3. TCRdb recomputed calls from the multiplex PCR reads with MiXCR, one row per CDR3 protein. The sample shows some 560,000 distinct CDR3 sequences, about 15% of them seen only once. Source material: blood. All receptors derive from a woman aged 30 to 39 with Graves' hyperthyroidism.

This clonotype was counted many times. The CDR3 sequence: CASRHLAGLTTYEQYF. In nucleotides, the CDR3 is TGTGCCAGCAGACATCTAGCGGGACTTACGACCTACGAGCAGTACTTC. This chain joins TRBV6-1 and TRBJ2-7; the match to TRBD2 covers 9 bases. The CDR3 runs to 16 residues. The germline V gene has CDR1 MNHNS and CDR2 SASEGT. The trim removed 6 bases at V and 2 bases at J, leaving 11 bases unmatched.

This clonotype has a count of ten or more. The chain links TRBV20-1 to TRBJ2-5; 8 positions match TRBD1. This CDR3 comprises 14 residues. Germline lookup yields CDR1 DFQATT and CDR2 SNEGSKA (reference sequence). Trimming removed 6 bases from V and 3 bases from J; junction bases left unmatched: 9. The CDR3 spells CSAARTGQKETQYF. DNA of the CDR3: TGCAGTGCAGCCAGGACAGGGCAGAAAGAGACCCAGTACTTC.

This clonotype occurred many times. The chain carries TRBV30 and TRBJ2-4, with TRBD2 identical over 13 bases. The germline V gene has CDR1 GTSNPN and CDR2 SVGIG (reference sequence). This CDR3 is 16 amino acids long. The ends lost 8 bases at V and 3 bases at J; junction bases unmatched: 10. The CDR3: CAMDGLAGVGKNIQYF. CDR3 nucleotides: TGTGCCATGGATGGACTAGCGGGAGTGGGCAAAAACATTCAGTACTTC.

This clonotype was seen ten or more times. CDR3 coding DNA: TGCAGTGCTAGAGCCCAAACAGATACGCAGTATTTT. It specifies CSARAQTDTQYF. The chain combines TRBV20-1 with TRBJ2-3; D not resolved. CDR1 is DFQATT, CDR2 SNEGSKA, per germline (reference sequence). Trimming pared 1 base from V and 3 bases from J, leaving 5 bases between. The CDR3 runs 12 residues.

This clonotype was seen a handful of times. The chain is built from TRBV19 and TRBJ2-3; TRBD1 matches 7 bases. V was pared by 5 bases and J by 1 base, with 12 bases of the junction left unmatched. Germline V lookup: CDR1 LNHDA, CDR2 SQIVND (reference sequence). This CDR3 is 17 amino acids long. DNA of the CDR3: TGTGCCAGTAGTGTTGACAGGGTGGATTTTGGCACAGATACGCAGTATTTT. It codes for CASSVDRVDFGTDTQYF.

The DNA for the CDR3 is TGTGCCAGCAGCCAAGGCTCTGGGGCCCGTGGCGAGCAGTACTTC. Protein: CASSQGSGARGEQYF. The gene calls are TRBV3-1 and TRBJ2-7; the D gene is possibly TRBD1 (5 bases). The CDR3 length is 15 residues. V lost 1 base and J lost 6, with 16 bases in between. From germline, CDR1 is LGHDT and CDR2 YNNKEL (reference sequence).

This clonotype turned up a few times. The CDR3 spells CASSLVPGGTNTGELFF. The CDR3 nucleotides read TGTGCCAGCAGCTTAGTACCGGGAGGGACAAACACCGGGGAGCTGTTTTTT. The chain employs TRBV7-9 and TRBJ2-2; 8 nucleotides match TRBD2. Germline trimming cut 1 base from V and 2 bases from J; bases unmatched to any gene: 6. Germline loops: CDR1 SEHNR, CDR2 FQNEAQ (reference sequence). The CDR3 covers 17 residues.

This clonotype was detected ten times or more. The rearrangement uses TRBV6-1 and TRBJ1-1, with 8 bases lining up with TRBD1. The junction had 7 bases not matched to a gene; V was cut back by 4 bases and J by 0 bases. This CDR3 region has 16 residues. Germline CDR1 MNHNS, CDR2 SASEGT. Here the CDR3 reads CASSGWDRWLNTEAFF. The CDR3 DNA is TGTGCCAGCAGTGGGTGGGACAGGTGGTTGAACACTGAAGCTTTCTTT.

The CDR3 DNA reads as TGTGCCAGCAGCCAAGATACCGGTCCATCTAGTGGCTACACCTTC. Protein: CASSQDTGPSSGYTF. The chain joins TRBV4-2 to TRBJ1-2; D ambiguous. Trimming left V 0 bases short and J 7 bases short, with 15 bases between. The CDR3 extends over 15 amino acids. Germline V lookup: CDR1 LGHNA, CDR2 YNFKEQ.

A few counts support this clonotype. The V gene is TRBV12-3 or TRBV12-4, the J gene TRBJ1-2; D is undetermined. Trimming removed 5 bases at V and 5 bases at J, with 27 bases between. The CDR3 has 18 amino acids. The CDR3: CASSPDLTLDSPLYGYTF. In nucleotides, the CDR3 is TGTGCCAGCAGTCCCGATTTGACTTTAGATTCCCCTTTGTATGGCTACACCTTC.

This clonotype was seen at least ten times. The V gene is TRBV30, the J gene TRBJ2-1, with 10 bases matching TRBD2. V was clipped by 2 bases and J by 7 bases; unmatched bases: 14. This CDR3 has 17 amino acids. Germline CDR1 reads GTSNPN; CDR2 reads SVGIG (reference sequence). CDR3 residues: CAWSSHQTSGKGNEQFF. The CDR3 DNA follows: TGTGCCTGGAGTTCCCATCAAACTAGCGGGAAGGGGAATGAGCAGTTCTTC.

This clonotype came up many times. The J gene is TRBJ1-1, the V gene TRBV30; D unclear. This CDR3 spans 14 amino acids. Germline CDR1 reads GTSNPN; CDR2 reads SVGIG (reference sequence). Trimming cost V 1 base and J 3 bases, with 12 bases left between them. The CDR3 bases are TGTGCCTGGAGTGACGGCAGTGGGGACACTGAAGCTTTCTTT. The encoded protein is CAWSDGSGDTEAFF.

This clonotype appeared many times. The rearrangement joins TRBV7-3 to TRBJ2-1, with no clear D. The CDR3 length is 16 residues. Trimming took off 1 base at V and 0 bases at J, with 10 bases between the two ends. Looked up from germline, CDR1 is SGHTA and CDR2 is FQGTGA. DNA for the CDR3: TGTGCCAGCAGCTTAATTGGCGGAAACTCCTACAATGAGCAGTTCTTC. Its protein is CASSLIGGNSYNEQFF.

This clonotype has a handful of counts. The junction does not match germline at one end; this may be a read error. J is TRBJ2-5 and V is TRBV6-1; 12 bases are a match to TRBD2. The CDR3 runs 15 residues. Germline-derived CDR1 and CDR2 are MNHNS and SASEGT. CDR3 DNA: TGTGCCAGCAGTAAAGGGACTAGCGGGCAAGAGACCCAGTGCTTC. It is translated as CASSKGTSGQETQCF.

This chain joins TRBV25-1 and TRBJ1-1; weak D call: TRBD1 (6 bases). Germline CDR1 reads MGHDK; CDR2 reads SYGVNS. With 4 bases removed from V and 0 bases from J, the gap between germline ends came to 15 bases. The CDR3 covers 16 residues. The CDR3 protein is CASSALQGGMNTEAFF. The CDR3 nucleotides read TGTGCCAGCAGTGCCTTACAGGGAGGAATGAACACTGAAGCTTTCTTT.

This clonotype was observed at least ten times. This chain connects TRBV12-3 or TRBV12-4 to TRBJ1-5, with a weak D call TRBD1 (6 bases). V lost 6 bases and J lost 6, with 15 bases in between. This CDR3 comprises 14 residues. The CDR3 reads CASSLVQGGQPQHF. The CDR3 bases are TGTGCCAGCAGCCTTGTACAGGGCGGTCAGCCCCAGCATTTT.

This clonotype occurred many times. The junction differs from germline at one of its ends, possibly a read error. The chain links TRBV7-8 to TRBJ2-7, with 10 bases fitting TRBD2. The length of the CDR3 is 18 residues. CDR1 is SGHVS and CDR2 is FQNEAQ in the germline V gene. CDR3 nucleotides: TGTGCCAGCAGCTTAGTGGGTCGGGCTAGCGGGAGTTACCACGAACAGTACTTC. The encoded protein is CASSLVGRASGSYHEQYF. Based on the CDR3 plus reference TRBV7-8 and TRBJ2-7, the full variable domain is GAGVSQSPRYKVAKRGQDVALRCDPISGHVSLFWYQQALGQGPEFLTYFQNEAQLDKSGLPSDRFFAERPEGSVSTLKIQRTQQEDSAVYLCASSLVGRASGSYHEQYFGPGTRLTVT.

This clonotype was detected many times. The chain employs TRBV7-2 and TRBJ2-7, with 8 nucleotides matching TRBD2. The CDR3 has 20 amino acids. Trimming at V came to 0 bases and at J to 4 bases, leaving 20 bases not matched to a gene. Germline-derived CDR1 and CDR2 are SGHTA and FQGNSA. The CDR3 nucleotides read TGTGCCAGCAGCTTAGCGGCTGACAGGTCCGTGCTAGCGGGTTTTTACGAGCAGTACTTC. Translating gives CASSLAADRSVLAGFYEQYF. Combining the CDR3 with reference TRBV7-2 and TRBJ2-7 gives the whole variable domain GAGVSQSPSNKVTEKGKDVELRCDPISGHTALYWYRQSLGQGLEFLIYFQGNSAPDKSGLPSDRFSAERTGGSVSTLTIQRTQQEDSAVYLCASSLAADRSVLAGFYEQYFGPGTRLTVT.

This clonotype was seen a few times. This rearrangement joins TRBV5-1 to TRBJ2-7; D is unclear. This CDR3 region has 17 residues. CDR1 SGHRS and CDR2 YFSETQ come from the germline V gene. V lost 2 bases and J lost 2, with 20 bases in between. As DNA, the CDR3 is TGCGCCAGCAGCTTCGGTAACGTGGGCCGAGAGACCTACGAGCAGTACTTC. Translating it yields CASSFGNVGRETYEQYF.

Many counts were recorded for this clonotype. This chain links TRBV20-1 with TRBJ2-1; 10 bases agree with TRBD2. The germline V gene encodes CDR1 DFQATT and CDR2 SNEGSKA (reference sequence). The CDR3 sequence is 15 residues long. V was clipped by 3 bases and J by 9 bases; unmatched bases: 11. Here the CDR3 reads CSASESSGSVFEQFF. CDR3 bases: TGCAGTGCTAGTGAGTCTAGCGGGAGTGTGTTTGAGCAGTTCTTC.

The chain couples TRBV5-1 to TRBJ2-3; possible D gene TRBD2, 5 bases. V was cut by 5 bases and J by 2 bases, with 12 bases left in between. The CDR3 loop spans 14 amino acids. Germline V CDR1 and CDR2: SGHRS, YFSETQ. The CDR3 coding sequence is TGCGCCAGCAGACCCGGGATGACCACAGATACGCAGTATTTT. Amino acids: CASRPGMTTDTQYF.

A few counts support this clonotype. V usage is TRBV7-3 and J usage is TRBJ2-2; no clear D gene. Germline CDR1 SGHTA, CDR2 FQGTGA. With 4 bases removed from V and 4 bases from J, the gap between germline ends came to 16 bases. CDR3 size: 16 residues. In DNA, the CDR3 is TGTGCCAGCAGCTCTGACTTGCACGAATCCACCGGGGAGCTGTTTTTT. Its protein product is CASSSDLHESTGELFF. Together with reference TRBV7-3 and TRBJ2-2, the CDR3 gives the full variable domain: GAGVSQTPSNKVTEKGKYVELRCDPISGHTALYWYRQSLGQGPEFLIYFQGTGAADDSGLPNDRFFAVRPEGSVSTLKIQRTERGDSAVYLCASSSDLHESTGELFFGEGSRLTVL.

As concerns this clonotype: A junction boundary mismatches the germline segment, possibly from a read error. J is TRBJ1-5 and V is TRBV5-6; 8 nucleotides align to TRBD1. The CDR3 is 16 amino acids. Looked up from germline, CDR1 is SGHDT and CDR2 is YYEEEE. DNA for the CDR3: TGTGCCGGCAGCGGCCCGGGACAGGATAGCAATCAGCCCCAGCATTTT. It is translated as CAGSGPGQDSNQPQHF.

The chain couples TRBV3-1 to TRBJ2-7; a possible D gene is TRBD2 (6 bases). CDR3 length equals 15 residues. V lost 1 base and J lost 3, with 13 bases in between. The germline gives CDR1 LGHDT, CDR2 YNNKEL (reference sequence). The CDR3 DNA sequence: TGTGCCAGCAGCCAAGTTGAAAATAGCGGCTACGAGCAGTACTTC. It yields the protein CASSQVENSGYEQYF.

This clonotype has a count of ten or more. V gene TRBV20-1 combines with J gene TRBJ2-1; D is ambiguous. This CDR3 has 15 residues. The germline V and J ends were trimmed by 0 bases and 0 bases, with 9 bases remaining between them. Germline CDR1 is DFQATT and CDR2 is SNEGSKA (reference sequence). CDR3 DNA sequence: TGCAGTGCTAGAGATGGGATTAGCTCCTACAATGAGCAGTTCTTC. The encoded protein is CSARDGISSYNEQFF.

This clonotype was seen a few times. The chain has TRBV18 and TRBJ2-7, with no clear D. This CDR3 spans 15 amino acids. Trimming took off 0 bases at V and 0 bases at J, with 9 bases between the two ends. Looked up from germline, CDR1 is KGHSH and CDR2 is LQKENI. CDR3: CASSPPGSRSYEQYF. For the CDR3, the DNA is TGTGCCAGCTCACCACCCGGTTCCCGCTCCTACGAGCAGTACTTC.

CDR3 coding DNA: TGTGCCAGCAGTTTTGCTAACAATGAGCAGTTCTTC. Residues: CASSFANNEQFF. This rearrangement joins TRBV12-3 or TRBV12-4 to TRBJ2-1; D call uncertain. The CDR3 contains 12 residues. Trimming stripped 3 bases from V and 5 bases from J, with 5 bases between.

This clonotype was counted ten times or more. CDR3 sequence reads: CASSLAPATNEKLFF. The DNA for the CDR3 is TGTGCCAGCAGTTTGGCACCGGCAACTAATGAAAAACTGTTTTTT. The genes are TRBV6-1 and TRBJ1-4; D is uncertain. Per germline, CDR1 MNHNS and CDR2 SASEGT. The CDR3 spans 15 residues. Trimming removed 5 bases at V and 0 bases at J, with 10 bases between.

As to this clonotype: A single base separates this from a much larger clone, so it may be a read error. This chain uses TRBV6-1 with TRBJ1-4; TRBD1 matches at 10 bases. V was clipped by 4 bases and J by 6 bases; unmatched bases: 8. The germline gives CDR1 MNHNS, CDR2 SASEGT. The CDR3 has 16 residues. The CDR3 nucleotides read TGTGCCAGCAGTGGCTCCCCGGGGACAGGGGATGAAAAACTGTTTTTT. This sequence encodes CASSGSPGTGDEKLFF.

Only a few counts were recorded for this clonotype. J is TRBJ2-1 and V is TRBV12-3 or TRBV12-4; 11 bases line up with TRBD2. Trimming cost V 2 bases and J 0 bases; bases outside gene matches: 24. This CDR3 region has 24 residues. The CDR3 DNA reads TGTGCCAGCAGTTTAAAGATTCGGGGGGTATTAGCGGGAGGGCTCCTGAGCTCCTACAATGAGCAGTTCTTC. Protein: CASSLKIRGVLAGGLLSSYNEQFF.

J is TRBJ2-1 and V is TRBV5-1, with 7 bases that match TRBD2. Germline V gives CDR1 SGHRS, CDR2 YFSETQ. The CDR3 sequence is 13 residues long. V was clipped by 0 bases and J by 9 bases; unmatched bases: 3. CDR3 bases: TGCGCCAGCAGCTTGGCGCGGGGGTCTGAGCAGTTCTTC. Amino acids: CASSLARGSEQFF. Using reference TRBV5-1 and TRBJ2-1 for the parts outside the CDR3, the full variable domain is KAGVTQTPRYLIKTRGQQVTLSCSPISGHRSVSWYQQTPGQGLQFLFEYFSETQRNKGNFPGRFSGRQFSNSRSEMNVSTLELGDSALYLCASSLARGSEQFFGPGTRLTVL.